This T cell receptor beta chain was found in a study of PD-L1 blockade in urothelial cancer. Overall study context: It was around 2014 that patients started atezolizumab at 1,200 mg intravenously every 3 weeks.

The length of the CDR3 is 14 residues. Germline lookup yields CDR1 MNHNS and CDR2 SASEGT. V was shortened by 3 bases and J by 7 bases, with 13 bases between the two germline ends. As regards this clone: Its antigen is not known.

Study-wide results and caveats: By 3 weeks, tumor-associated blood clones had expanded more in durable-benefit patients.

Assay used: immunoSEQ multiplex PCR; TCRdb lists only in-frame clones, some missing. This table has approximately 100,000 clones, about nine tenths appearing once. The rearrangement links TRBV6-1 to TRBJ2-4; the D gene is possibly TRBD1 (5 bases). This sample comprised PBMCs, obtained around atezolizumab (anti-PD-L1) treatment. This sequence originates from an elderly woman with urothelial cancer. The CDR3 bases are TGTGCCAGCAGTGACGTGGACAACCGCAACATTCAGTACTTC. This gives the protein CASSDVDNRNIQYF.